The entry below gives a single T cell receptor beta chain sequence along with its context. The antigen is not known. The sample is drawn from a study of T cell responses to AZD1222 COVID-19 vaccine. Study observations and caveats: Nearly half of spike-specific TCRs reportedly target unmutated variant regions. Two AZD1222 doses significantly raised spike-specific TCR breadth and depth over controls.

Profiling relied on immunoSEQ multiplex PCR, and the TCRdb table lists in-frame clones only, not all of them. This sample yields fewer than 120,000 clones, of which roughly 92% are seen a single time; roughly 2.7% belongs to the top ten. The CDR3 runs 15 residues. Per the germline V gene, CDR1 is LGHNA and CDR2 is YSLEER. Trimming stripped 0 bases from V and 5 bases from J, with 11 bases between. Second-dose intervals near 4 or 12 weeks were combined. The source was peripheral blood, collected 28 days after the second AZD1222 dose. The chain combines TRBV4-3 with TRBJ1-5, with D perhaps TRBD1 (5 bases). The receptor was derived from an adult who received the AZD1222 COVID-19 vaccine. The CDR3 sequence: CASSQEFGGHQPQHF. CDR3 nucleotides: TGCGCCAGCAGCCAAGAATTCGGGGGTCATCAGCCCCAGCATTTT.